This entry is about one T cell receptor beta chain. This sample is drawn from a study of control samples from healthy donors and cancer patients. This CDR3 is built from 15 residues. V dropped 0 bases and J dropped 0 bases, with 6 bases sitting between them. CDR1 is LGHDT, CDR2 YNNKEL, per germline (reference sequence). Produced via immunoSEQ multiplex PCR; TCRdb's table is partial and in-frame only. This sample has 130,000 or so clones, with 89% found just once. This receptor was identified in a man in his fifties with head and neck cancer. The chain combines TRBV3-1 (or the pseudogene TRBV3-2) with TRBJ2-1; D is ambiguous. The specimen sequenced was PBMCs. CDR3 sequence (DNA): TGTGCCAGCAGCCAAGACCAGTCCTCCTACAATGAGCAGTTCTTC. This gives the protein CASSQDQSSYNEQFF.